The 8 T cell receptor beta chains below were found in one sample sequenced in a study of T cell responses to AZD1222 COVID-19 vaccine. Sequencing was performed with immunoSEQ multiplex PCR; in TCRdb, only in-frame clones are kept and a portion is missing. The sample yields 90,000 to 95,000 clones, more than 75% seen once. Sample: peripheral blood, taken on day 0 of AZD1222 vaccination. Every receptor here comes from an adult in good health.

The chain couples TRBV19 to TRBJ2-7, with D possibly TRBD2 on 7 matching bases. Trimming left V 5 bases short and J 0 bases short, with 17 bases between. Germline CDR1 reads LNHDA; CDR2 reads SQIVND (reference sequence). This CDR3 has 16 residues. The CDR3 sequence is CASSPRGARSSYEQYF. CDR3 nucleotides: TGTGCCAGTAGTCCCCGGGGGGCCCGTAGCTCCTACGAGCAGTACTTC.

V is TRBV6-6 and J is TRBJ1-3; 9 bases match TRBD1. This CDR3 spans 17 amino acids. CDR1 is MNHNY, CDR2 SVGAGI, per germline (reference sequence). Trimming removed 5 bases from V and 0 bases from J; junction bases left unmatched: 8. The CDR3: CASSPRTGASSGNTIYF. CDR3 nucleotides: TGTGCCAGCAGTCCCCGGACAGGGGCGAGCTCTGGAAACACCATATATTTT.

This rearrangement joins TRBV27 to TRBJ2-7; D not certain. V was cut by 7 bases and J by 0 bases, with 10 bases left in between. The CDR3 runs to 13 residues. Looked up from germline, CDR1 is MNHEY and CDR2 is SMNVEV (reference sequence). CDR3 residues: CASIGFSSYEQYF. The CDR3 DNA sequence: TGTGCCAGCATTGGCTTTAGCTCCTACGAGCAGTACTTC.

The CDR3 is CASPEIGPKPTDTQYF. CDR3 sequence (DNA): TGTGCCAGCCCAGAAATCGGACCTAAACCAACAGATACGCAGTATTTT. The chain links TRBV4-2 to TRBJ2-3; D not certain. The CDR3 consists of 16 residues. The V and J ends lost 8 bases and 3 bases respectively, with 21 bases between them. Germline lookup yields CDR1 LGHNA and CDR2 YNFKEQ.

V is TRBV7-6 and J is TRBJ1-1, with D hard to call. The CDR3 is 15 amino acids. CDR1 SGHVS and CDR2 FNYEAQ come from the germline V gene. V lost 5 bases and J lost 1, with 14 bases in between. The CDR3 region has the DNA TGTGCCAGCAGCCCCCGAGATGGCCCGAACACTGAAGCTTTCTTT. Translation: CASSPRDGPNTEAFF.

This chain joins TRBV4-2 and TRBJ1-3, with D tentatively TRBD1 (6 bases). CDR3 size: 13 residues. V dropped 3 bases and J dropped 4 bases, with 7 bases sitting between them. The germline V gene has CDR1 LGHNA and CDR2 YNFKEQ. The CDR3 sequence: CASSHGGGNTIYF. CDR3 nucleotides: TGTGCCAGCAGCCATGGGGGCGGAAACACCATATATTTT.

In DNA, the CDR3 is TGTGCCAGCAGCTTCGGCTACAGGGTATCTGGGGCCAACGTCCTGACTTTC. Amino acid sequence: CASSFGYRVSGANVLTF. The gene calls are TRBV5-5 and TRBJ2-6; D might be TRBD1 (6 bases). Germline values: CDR1 SGHKS, CDR2 YYEKEE (reference sequence). The CDR3 has 17 residues. Trimming removed 2 bases at V and 1 base at J, with 13 bases between. Supplemented by reference TRBV5-5 and TRBJ2-6, the full variable domain reads DAGVTQSPTHLIKTRGQQVTLRCSPISGHKSVSWYQQVLGQGPQFIFQYYEKEERGRGNFPDRFSARQFPNYSSELNVNALLLGDSALYLCASSFGYRVSGANVLTFGAGSRLTVL.

The V call is TRBV6-2 or TRBV6-3, the J call TRBJ2-7; 10 positions agree with TRBD1. The germline V gene has CDR1 MNHEY and CDR2 SVGEGT. Trimming at V came to 1 base and at J to 0 bases, leaving 3 bases not matched to a gene. This CDR3 is 16 amino acids long. CDR3 region: CASSYWGQGSSYEQYF. The CDR3 nucleotides read TGTGCCAGCAGTTACTGGGGACAGGGGAGCTCCTACGAGCAGTACTTC.